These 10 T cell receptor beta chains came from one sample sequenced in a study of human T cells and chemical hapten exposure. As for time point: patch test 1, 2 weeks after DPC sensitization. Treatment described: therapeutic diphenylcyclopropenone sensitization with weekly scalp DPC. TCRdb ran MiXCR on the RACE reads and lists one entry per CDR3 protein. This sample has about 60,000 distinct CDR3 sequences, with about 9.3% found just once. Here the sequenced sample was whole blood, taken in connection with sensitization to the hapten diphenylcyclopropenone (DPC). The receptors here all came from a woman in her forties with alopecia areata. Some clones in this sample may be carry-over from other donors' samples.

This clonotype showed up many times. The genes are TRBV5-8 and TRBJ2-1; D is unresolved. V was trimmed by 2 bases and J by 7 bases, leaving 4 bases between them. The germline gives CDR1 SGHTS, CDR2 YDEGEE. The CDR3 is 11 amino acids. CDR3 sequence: CASSLWNEQFF. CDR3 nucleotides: TGTGCCAGCAGCTTATGGAATGAGCAGTTCTTC.

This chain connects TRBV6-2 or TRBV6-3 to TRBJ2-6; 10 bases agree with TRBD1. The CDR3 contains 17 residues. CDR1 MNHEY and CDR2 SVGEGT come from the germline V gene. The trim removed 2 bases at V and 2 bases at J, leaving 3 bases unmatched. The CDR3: CASSYRQGAAGANVLTF. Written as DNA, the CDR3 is TGTGCCAGCAGTTACAGACAGGGGGCGGCTGGGGCCAACGTCCTGACTTTC.

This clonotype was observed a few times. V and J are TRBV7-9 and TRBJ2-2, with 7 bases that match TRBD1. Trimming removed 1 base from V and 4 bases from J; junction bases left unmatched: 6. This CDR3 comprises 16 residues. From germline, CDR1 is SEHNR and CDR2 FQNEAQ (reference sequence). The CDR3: CASSLVSAGGTGELFF. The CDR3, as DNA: TGTGCCAGCAGCTTAGTTTCGGCAGGGGGCACCGGGGAGCTGTTTTTT.

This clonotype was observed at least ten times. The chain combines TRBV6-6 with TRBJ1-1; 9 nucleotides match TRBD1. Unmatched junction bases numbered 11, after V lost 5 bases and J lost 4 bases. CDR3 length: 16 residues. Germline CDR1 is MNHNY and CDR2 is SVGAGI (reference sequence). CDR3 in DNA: TGTGCCAGCAGTGCGGACAGGGGCAAGGTGGGCACTGAAGCTTTCTTT. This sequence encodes CASSADRGKVGTEAFF.

The CDR3 loop reads CSAREYLLYGEQFF. CDR3 in DNA: TGCAGTGCTAGAGAATACCTCCTATATGGGGAGCAGTTCTTC. The V call is TRBV20-1, the J call TRBJ2-1; D is uncertain. The CDR3 has 14 amino acids. Germline CDR1 and CDR2: DFQATT and SNEGSKA (reference sequence). V shed 0 bases and J shed 10 bases, with 16 bases lying between them.

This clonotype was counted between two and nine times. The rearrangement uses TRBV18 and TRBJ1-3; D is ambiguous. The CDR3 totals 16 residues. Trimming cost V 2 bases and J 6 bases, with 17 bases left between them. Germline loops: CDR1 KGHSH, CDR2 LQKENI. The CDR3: CASSPDFRRTANTIYF. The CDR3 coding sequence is TGTGCCAGCTCACCAGATTTCCGCAGGACCGCAAACACCATATATTTT.

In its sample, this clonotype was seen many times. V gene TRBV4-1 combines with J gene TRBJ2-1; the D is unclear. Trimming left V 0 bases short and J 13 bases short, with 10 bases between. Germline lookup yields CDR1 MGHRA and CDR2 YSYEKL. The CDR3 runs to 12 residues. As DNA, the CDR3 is TGCGCCAGCAGCCAAGATAATACTATTCAGTTCTTC. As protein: CASSQDNTIQFF.

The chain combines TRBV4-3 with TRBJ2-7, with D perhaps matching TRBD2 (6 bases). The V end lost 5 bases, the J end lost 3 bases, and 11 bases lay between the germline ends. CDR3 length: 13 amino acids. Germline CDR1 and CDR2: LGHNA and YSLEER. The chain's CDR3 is CASSAGRYYEQYF. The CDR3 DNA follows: TGCGCCAGCAGCGCGGGACGGTACTACGAGCAGTACTTC.

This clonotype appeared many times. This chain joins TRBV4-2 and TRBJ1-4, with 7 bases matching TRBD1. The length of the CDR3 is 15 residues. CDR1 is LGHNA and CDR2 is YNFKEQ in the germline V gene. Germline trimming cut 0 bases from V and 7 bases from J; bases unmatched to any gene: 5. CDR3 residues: CASSQDQGGAEKLFF. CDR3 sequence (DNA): TGTGCCAGCAGCCAAGATCAAGGGGGCGCTGAAAAACTGTTTTTT.

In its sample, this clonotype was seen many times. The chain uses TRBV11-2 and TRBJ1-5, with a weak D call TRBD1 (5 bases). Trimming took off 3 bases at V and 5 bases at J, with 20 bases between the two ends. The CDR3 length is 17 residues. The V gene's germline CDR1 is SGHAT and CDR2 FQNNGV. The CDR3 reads CASSFPEGSGRHQPQHF. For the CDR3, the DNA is TGTGCCAGCAGCTTCCCCGAGGGGTCAGGAAGACATCAGCCCCAGCATTTT. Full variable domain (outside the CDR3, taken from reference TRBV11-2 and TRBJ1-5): EAGVAQSPRYKIIEKRQSVAFWCNPISGHATLYWYQQILGQGPKLLIQFQNNGVVDDSQLPKDRFSAERLKGVDSTLKIQPAKLEDSAVYLCASSFPEGSGRHQPQHFGDGTRLSIL.